A single sample gave rise to the 4 T cell receptor beta chains below, sequenced in a study of technical replicates of blood from several donors. Profiling relied on immunoSEQ multiplex PCR, and the TCRdb table lists in-frame clones only, not all of them. The sample carries about 61,000 clones, 97% recorded once. The sample was T cells isolated from PBMCs. The receptors shown here come from a human donor in good health.

Comments on this clone: The junction departs from germline at one end; a sequencing error may be responsible. This chain joins TRBV2 and TRBJ2-3, with 11 bases that match TRBD1. Germline V gives CDR1 SNHLY, CDR2 FYNNEI. CDR3 size: 14 residues. The CDR3, as DNA: TGTGCCAGCAGTCCCCAAACCGGGACAGGGGGAGTGGATTTT. Its translation: CASSPQTGTGGVDF.

The chain has TRBV7-8 and TRBJ2-5; a possible D gene is TRBD1 (6 bases). The CDR3 loop spans 15 amino acids. Germline lookup yields CDR1 SGHVS and CDR2 FQNEAQ. The V end lost 3 bases, the J end lost 5 bases, and 16 bases lay between the germline ends. CDR3 sequence (DNA): TGTGCCAGCAGCTTTCCGACAGGCCACGGGGAGACCCAGTACTTC. It specifies CASSFPTGHGETQYF.

This clone was picked up one time. This chain uses TRBV6-1 with TRBJ1-1; D ambiguous. V lost 5 bases to trimming and J lost 0 bases, with 10 bases between them. The CDR3 covers 14 residues. Germline CDR1 and CDR2: MNHNS and SASEGT. This CDR3 reads CASSRVRVNTEAFF. DNA for the CDR3: TGTGCCAGCAGTCGAGTACGCGTGAACACTGAAGCTTTCTTT.

The gene calls are TRBV28 and TRBJ2-4; no clear D. The V gene's germline CDR1 is MDHEN and CDR2 SYDVKM. Trimming stripped 7 bases from V and 4 bases from J, with 17 bases between. The CDR3 consists of 15 residues. The CDR3 DNA reads TGTGCCAGCACCCAGGCCCAACAGATAAAAAACATTCAGTACTTC. Protein product: CASTQAQQIKNIQYF.